This TCR beta chain was profiled in a study of post-analysis software for immune sequencing data. Carried by the TCR beta cDNA libraries were unique molecular identifiers. MiXCR, applied by TCRdb to the PCR reads, yields one record per CDR3 protein. Seen here are approximately 460,000 distinct CDR3 sequences, roughly 45% observed once, and the top ten hold about an eighth. This clonotype was counted a few times. The antigen is not known. Findings and caveats of the study: About five TRBV segments were more frequent in patients than controls; TRBV5-6, TRBV5-1 and TRBV20-1 belonged to this group.

The CDR3 runs to 12 residues. Trimming left V 6 bases short and J 7 bases short, with 10 bases between. Sequenced input: blood. The chain is built from TRBV12-3 or TRBV12-4 and TRBJ2-1; D unresolved. The source of this sequence is a girl aged 10 to 17 with multiple sclerosis. CDR3 protein: CASSLLWNEQFF. CDR3 DNA: TGTGCCAGCAGCCTTCTGTGGAATGAGCAGTTCTTC.